This T cell receptor (beta chain) was captured in a study of shared clonotypes between healthy human individuals. Study-level results: Estimated richness values were generally larger in naive subsets than in memory subsets.

Data came from immunoSEQ multiplex PCR; TCRdb stores just in-frame clones and leaves some out. Of 500,000 to 550,000 clones listed, approximately 95% were seen once; the top ten hold about 0.064%. As for this clone: Its antigen is unknown.

The CDR3 length is 16 residues. The V gene end was trimmed by 2 bases and the J gene end by 6 bases; junction bases not matched to a gene: 5. Germline lookup yields CDR1 MGHRA and CDR2 YSYEKL. Sequencing was performed on naive CD4+ T cells sorted from blood. Sample subset: CD45RA+ positively selected. The rearrangement links TRBV4-1 to TRBJ2-4, with 12 nucleotides matching TRBD1. The TCR originated in a woman under 40 in good health. The CDR3 DNA is TGCGCCAGCAGCCAACCGGGACAGGGGGCTGGAAACATTCAGTACTTC. Protein sequence: CASSQPGQGAGNIQYF.